One sample yielded the 25 T cell receptor beta chains listed below, sequenced in a study of identical twins (dated by TCRdb to between 2015 and 2016). Library preparation employed 5' RACE. Sequenced using an Illumina HiSeq 2000. Using fastp at Q25 and MiXCR, TCRdb reprocessed the public reads and kept productive beta chains. A single entry per CDR3 protein holds the most common genes and DNA from its merged rows. A total of a few hundred thousand distinct CDR3 sequences appear in this sample, 7.5% to 9.5% of them only once. The top ten hold under 7.5% of the sample. The same specimen was also included in a second study, on yellow fever vaccine responses in identical twins.

The source material was CD8+ T cells sorted from blood. The receptors here all came from a woman aged 18-30 years in good health.

This clonotype was observed many times. The chain uses TRBV28 and TRBJ2-2; D may be TRBD2 (6 bases). Trimming shortened V by 1 base and J by 3 bases, and 9 bases separated the two germline ends. From germline, CDR1 is MDHEN and CDR2 SYDVKM. CDR3 size: 15 residues. This CDR3 reads CASSLFGEDTGELFF. The CDR3 nucleotides are TGTGCCAGCAGTTTATTCGGGGAGGACACCGGGGAGCTGTTTTTT.

This clonotype was detected only a few times. V usage is TRBV2 and J usage is TRBJ1-4; D uncertain. CDR3 size: 13 residues. Trimming cost V 8 bases and J 0 bases, with 7 bases left between them. CDR1 SNHLY and CDR2 FYNNEI come from the germline V gene. CDR3 in amino acids: CASAAATNEKLFF. The CDR3 region has the DNA TGTGCCAGCGCGGCTGCAACTAATGAAAAACTGTTTTTT. Based on the CDR3 plus reference TRBV2 and TRBJ1-4, the full variable domain is EPEVTQTPSHQVTQMGQEVILRCVPISNHLYFYWYRQILGQKVEFLVSFYNNEISEKSEIFDDQFSVERPDGSNFTLKIRSTKLEDSAMYFCASAAATNEKLFFGSGTQLSVL.

The table lists this clonotype with many counts. This chain connects TRBV4-2 to TRBJ2-3; D might be TRBD2 (6 bases). Trimming removed 1 base from V and 6 bases from J, with 20 bases in between. CDR1 and CDR2 from the germline V gene are LGHNA and YNFKEQ. The CDR3 extends over 17 amino acids. The CDR3 reads CASSQVGLGGGADTQYF. For the CDR3, the DNA is TGTGCCAGCAGCCAAGTGGGGCTGGGGGGAGGAGCGGATACGCAGTATTTT.

This clonotype has just a few counts. This chain uses TRBV12-5 with TRBJ1-2, with D uncertain. This CDR3 has 15 residues. Per the germline V gene, CDR1 is LGHNT and CDR2 is FRNRAP. V lost 7 bases and J 2 bases, leaving 17 bases between the germline ends. The CDR3 DNA reads TGTGCTAGTGCCTTGATTAGGACTTCAAACTATGGCTACACCTTC. Its protein is CASALIRTSNYGYTF. The variable domain in full, with the rest retrieved from reference TRBV12-5 and TRBJ1-2, is DARVTQTPRHKVTEMGQEVTMRCQPILGHNTVFWYRQTMMQGLELLAYFRNRAPLDDSGMPKDRFSAEMPDATLATLKIQPSEPRDSAVYFCASALIRTSNYGYTFGSGTRLTVV.

This clonotype was found a few times. The chain combines TRBV7-9 with TRBJ2-1; TRBD2 might be the D (5 bases). The V end was cut by 2 bases, the J end by 5 bases, with 16 bases between. The CDR3 is made up of 16 amino acids. Germline assignment: CDR1 SEHNR and CDR2 FQNEAQ (reference sequence). Here the CDR3 DNA reads TGTGCCAGCAGCTTATACGCTTTTAGCGAGAACAATGAGCAGTTCTTC. Translating it yields CASSLYAFSENNEQFF.

The genes are TRBV4-2 and TRBJ2-7; TRBD1 agrees at 7 bases. J lost 4 bases, V lost 4 bases, and 7 bases had no gene match. The CDR3 totals 14 residues. Germline loops: CDR1 LGHNA, CDR2 YNFKEQ. The CDR3 region is CASSPLGQAYEQYF. CDR3 DNA: TGTGCCAGCAGCCCCCTAGGACAGGCTTACGAGCAGTACTTC.

The chain carries TRBV7-2 and TRBJ2-3, with D uncertain. This CDR3 is 15 amino acids long. Trimming stripped 1 base from V and 0 bases from J, with 8 bases between. Germline V CDR1 and CDR2: SGHTA, FQGNSA. CDR3 DNA sequence: TGTGCCAGCAGCTTAGTGATGGACAGCACAGATACGCAGTATTTT. Encoded protein: CASSLVMDSTDTQYF.

The chain couples TRBV12-3 or TRBV12-4 to TRBJ2-7; maybe TRBD2 (5 bases). V was clipped by 7 bases and J by 3 bases, with 13 bases between them. This CDR3 spans 13 amino acids. The CDR3 sequence: CASTQDWGYEQYF. CDR3 nucleotides: TGTGCCAGCACCCAGGACTGGGGCTACGAGCAGTACTTC.

This clonotype was seen a handful of times. The chain couples TRBV5-6 to TRBJ2-7, with D perhaps matching TRBD2 (5 bases). Germline assignment: CDR1 SGHDT and CDR2 YYEEEE. V was pared by 0 bases and J by 9 bases, with 22 bases between. The CDR3 has 16 amino acids. CDR3: CASSLAPMGARRVQYF. The DNA for the CDR3 is TGTGCCAGCAGCTTGGCCCCGATGGGAGCGCGGCGTGTGCAGTACTTC.

The V gene is TRBV28, the J gene TRBJ2-5; the match to TRBD2 covers 8 bases. V lost 3 bases and J lost 5; bases outside the gene matches: 14. This CDR3 region has 17 residues. Germline assignment: CDR1 MDHEN and CDR2 SYDVKM. The CDR3 sequence is CASSFQVAAGEGETQYF. CDR3 sequence (DNA): TGTGCCAGCAGTTTCCAGGTTGCAGCGGGAGAGGGGGAGACCCAGTACTTC.

This clonotype came up a few times. This chain uses TRBV19 with TRBJ2-1; D is possibly TRBD1 or TRBD2 (6 bases each). The germline CDR1 and CDR2 sequences are LNHDA and SQIVND (reference sequence). This CDR3 contains 15 residues. The V end was cut by 8 bases, the J end by 7 bases, with 21 bases between. CDR3 coding DNA: TGTGCCAGTTCCCTGGGGGGCCTGGCTTGGAATGAGCAGTTCTTC. It encodes CASSLGGLAWNEQFF.

The rearrangement uses TRBV11-2 and TRBJ2-1; 15 nucleotides match TRBD2. Germline V lookup: CDR1 SGHAT, CDR2 FQNNGV. V was pared by 7 bases and J by 2 bases, with 18 bases of the junction left unmatched. CDR3 length: 21 residues. The CDR3 bases are TGTGCCAGCACCACAACTCCGGGACTAGCGGGAGGCTGGGCTCCCTACAATGAGCAGTTCTTC. Protein product: CASTTTPGLAGGWAPYNEQFF.

This clonotype appeared many times. The rearrangement joins TRBV12-3 or TRBV12-4 to TRBJ2-1; 9 nucleotides agree with TRBD1. The CDR3 is 15 residues long. Trimming cost V 5 bases and J 3 bases; bases outside gene matches: 5. The CDR3 loop reads CASSLGTGSYNEQFF. In DNA, the CDR3 is TGTGCCAGCAGTCTAGGGACAGGGAGCTACAATGAGCAGTTCTTC.

This chain connects TRBV29-1 to TRBJ2-7, with a weak D call TRBD1 (6 bases). V was shortened by 4 bases and J by 4 bases, with 20 bases between the two germline ends. Germline-derived CDR1 and CDR2 are SQVTM and ANQGSEA. CDR3 length equals 15 residues. The CDR3 nucleotides read TGCAGCGTTGTTTTTCAGGGGACCGGGCGATACGAGCAGTACTTC. Amino acids: CSVVFQGTGRYEQYF.

This clonotype was observed a few times. This sequence joins TRBV12-3 or TRBV12-4 and TRBJ2-7, with D perhaps given as TRBD1 or TRBD2 (5 bases each). V gave up 1 base and J gave up 0 bases, with 13 bases separating them. The CDR3 length is 16 residues. CDR3 nucleotide sequence: TGTGCCAGCAGTTTAGGGGGGACGATCAGCTCCTACGAGCAGTACTTC. Residues: CASSLGGTISSYEQYF.

This clonotype was seen a handful of times. This chain uses TRBV11-2 with TRBJ2-7, with TRBD1 identical over 9 bases. Trimming removed 4 bases from V and 2 bases from J; junction bases left unmatched: 15. Germline V gene lookup returns CDR1 SGHAT and CDR2 FQNNGV. CDR3 size: 18 residues. CDR3 sequence: CASSYHYGTGKLTYEQYF. In nucleotides, the CDR3 is TGTGCCAGCAGCTACCATTACGGGACAGGGAAATTAACCTACGAGCAGTACTTC. The variable domain in full, completed from reference TRBV11-2 and TRBJ2-7, reads EAGVAQSPRYKIIEKRQSVAFWCNPISGHATLYWYQQILGQGPKLLIQFQNNGVVDDSQLPKDRFSAERLKGVDSTLKIQPAKLEDSAVYLCASSYHYGTGKLTYEQYFGPGTRLTVT.

This clonotype was observed at least ten times. V and J are TRBV12-3 or TRBV12-4 and TRBJ1-1; D gene ambiguous. Trimming shortened V by 2 bases and J by 4 bases, and 11 bases separated the two germline ends. The CDR3 totals 14 residues. The CDR3 loop reads CASSLWREATEAFF. The CDR3 nucleotides read TGTGCCAGCAGTTTATGGAGGGAGGCCACTGAAGCTTTCTTT.

The chain joins TRBV11-2 to TRBJ2-7; D may be TRBD2 (6 bases). The CDR3 has 13 residues. The ends were cut back, 5 bases at V and 1 base at J, with 9 bases in the middle. Germline V CDR1 and CDR2: SGHAT, FQNNGV. CDR3 nucleotide sequence: TGTGCCAGCAGCCGCGGGGTATCCTACGAGCAGTACTTC. Amino acid sequence: CASSRGVSYEQYF.

In this sample, this clonotype turned up many times. The chain links TRBV20-1 to TRBJ2-7, with unresolved D. The germline V gene has CDR1 DFQATT and CDR2 SNEGSKA (reference sequence). The CDR3 runs to 16 residues. V lost 2 bases and J 2 bases, leaving 19 bases between the germline ends. The CDR3 loop reads CSARSEDRASAYEQYF. The CDR3, as DNA: TGCAGTGCTAGATCTGAGGACCGGGCCTCGGCCTACGAGCAGTACTTC.

This rearrangement joins TRBV2 to TRBJ2-2, with a tentative D call TRBD1 (5 bases). Trimming shortened V by 2 bases and J by 0 bases, and 7 bases separated the two germline ends. Per germline, CDR1 SNHLY and CDR2 FYNNEI. The CDR3 sequence is 15 residues long. Here the CDR3 reads CASSEYRPNTGELFF. The CDR3 DNA sequence: TGTGCCAGCAGTGAATACAGGCCGAACACCGGGGAGCTGTTTTTT.

This chain uses TRBV27 with TRBJ2-7; TRBD1 matches 10 bases. The V and J ends lost 7 bases and 0 bases, in that order; junction bases with no gene match: 3. There are 14 residues in the CDR3. Germline assignment: CDR1 MNHEY and CDR2 SMNVEV (reference sequence). In nucleotides, the CDR3 is TGTGCCAGCACCAGGGACAGGGGCTCCTACGAGCAGTACTTC. This codes for CASTRDRGSYEQYF.

This clonotype was detected ten times or more. This sequence joins TRBV29-1 and TRBJ2-3; unclear D gene. Germline V gene sequence: CDR1 SQVTM, CDR2 ANQGSEA. The CDR3 length is 14 residues. V lost 4 bases and J 4 bases, leaving 15 bases between the germline ends. The CDR3 nucleotides read TGCAGCGTTGGCGAGGAGTCCCCCCCAGATACGCAGTATTTT. Translating it yields CSVGEESPPDTQYF.

This clonotype was counted at least ten times. V gene TRBV6-1 combines with J gene TRBJ1-1, with D perhaps matching TRBD1 (6 bases). With 6 bases removed from V and 7 bases from J, the gap between germline ends came to 21 bases. Looked up from germline, CDR1 is MNHNS and CDR2 is SASEGT. CDR3 length equals 15 residues. CDR3 coding DNA: TGTGCCAGCAGCCAACACCTTTCAGGGGACGGTGAAGCTTTCTTT. Its translation is CASSQHLSGDGEAFF.

The table lists this clonotype with a few counts. The J gene is TRBJ2-7, the V gene TRBV11-2; TRBD1 might be the D (5 bases). In germline, CDR1 is SGHAT, CDR2 FQNNGV. The CDR3 is made up of 16 amino acids. V dropped 0 bases and J dropped 1 base, with 13 bases sitting between them. Here the CDR3 reads CASSLEPAGNSYEQYF. CDR3 DNA: TGTGCCAGCAGCTTAGAGCCGGCAGGGAATTCCTACGAGCAGTACTTC.

This clonotype was seen repeatedly, ten times or more. The V and J genes are TRBV27 and TRBJ2-2; D could derive from TRBD1 or TRBD2 (5 bases each). The CDR3 has 14 residues. The V gene's germline CDR1 is MNHEY and CDR2 SMNVEV (reference sequence). The ends were cut back, 5 bases at V and 1 base at J, with 8 bases in the middle. The CDR3 protein is CASSPGRNTGELFF. DNA of the CDR3: TGTGCCAGCAGTCCAGGGAGGAACACCGGGGAGCTGTTTTTT.